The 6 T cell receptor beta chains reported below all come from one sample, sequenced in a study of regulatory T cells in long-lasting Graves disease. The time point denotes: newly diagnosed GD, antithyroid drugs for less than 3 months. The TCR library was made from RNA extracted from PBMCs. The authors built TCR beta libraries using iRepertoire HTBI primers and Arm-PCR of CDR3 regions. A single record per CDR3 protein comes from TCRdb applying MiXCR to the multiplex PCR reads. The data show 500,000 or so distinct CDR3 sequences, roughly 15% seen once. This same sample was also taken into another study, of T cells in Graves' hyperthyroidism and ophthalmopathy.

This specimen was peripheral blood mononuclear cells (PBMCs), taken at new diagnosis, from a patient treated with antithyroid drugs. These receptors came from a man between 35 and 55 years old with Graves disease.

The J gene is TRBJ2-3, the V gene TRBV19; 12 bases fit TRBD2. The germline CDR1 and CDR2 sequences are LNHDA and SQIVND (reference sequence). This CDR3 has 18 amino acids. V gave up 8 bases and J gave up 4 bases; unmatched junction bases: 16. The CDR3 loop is CASRGTSWTSGNADTQYF. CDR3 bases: TGTGCCAGTCGCGGTACTTCTTGGACTAGCGGGAATGCAGATACGCAGTATTTT.

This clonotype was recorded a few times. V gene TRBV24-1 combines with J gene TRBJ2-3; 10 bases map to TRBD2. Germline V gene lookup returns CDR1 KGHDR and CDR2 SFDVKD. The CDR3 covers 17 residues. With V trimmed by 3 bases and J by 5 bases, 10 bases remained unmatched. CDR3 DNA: TGTGCCACCAGTGATCGGATACCGGGACTAGCGTTAGATACGCAGTATTTT. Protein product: CATSDRIPGLALDTQYF.

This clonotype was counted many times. CDR3 DNA: TGTGCCAGCAGTCTCGGGACTAGCGGAGGGGATACGCAGTATTTT. Translated: CASSLGTSGGDTQYF. V gene TRBV28 combines with J gene TRBJ2-3; 11 bases fit TRBD2. V gave up 5 bases and J gave up 6 bases; unmatched junction bases: 7. The CDR3 consists of 15 residues. Germline V lookup: CDR1 MDHEN, CDR2 SYDVKM.

The CDR3 coding sequence is TGTGCTAGTGGTTTGGTACTAGCGGGGAGCGGGGAGACCCAGTACTTC. It codes for CASGLVLAGSGETQYF. V is TRBV12-5 and J is TRBJ2-5; 10 bases align to TRBD2. V was clipped by 0 bases and J by 5 bases; unmatched bases: 6. CDR3 length equals 16 residues. Germline CDR1 and CDR2: LGHNT and FRNRAP. The complete variable domain, with remaining parts taken from reference TRBV12-5 and TRBJ2-5, reads DARVTQTPRHKVTEMGQEVTMRCQPILGHNTVFWYRQTMMQGLELLAYFRNRAPLDDSGMPKDRFSAEMPDATLATLKIQPSEPRDSAVYFCASGLVLAGSGETQYFGPGTRLLVL.

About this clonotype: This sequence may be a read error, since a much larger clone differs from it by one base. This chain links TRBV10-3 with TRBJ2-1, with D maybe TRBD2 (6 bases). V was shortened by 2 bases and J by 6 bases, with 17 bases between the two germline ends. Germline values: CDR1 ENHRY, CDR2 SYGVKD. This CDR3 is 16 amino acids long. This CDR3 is CAISEGALVGGNEQFF. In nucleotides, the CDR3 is TGTGCCATCAGTGAGGGGGCACTAGTGGGAGGCAATGAGCAGTTCTTC.

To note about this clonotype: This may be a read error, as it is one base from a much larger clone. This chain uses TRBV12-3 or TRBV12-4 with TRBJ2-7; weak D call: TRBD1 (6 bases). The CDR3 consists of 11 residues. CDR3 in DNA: TGTACCAGCGGACAGCGATACGAGCAGTACTTC. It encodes CTSGQRYEQYF.